The rows below give T cell receptor beta chains drawn from one sample of a study of a mutant IDH1 vaccine in newly diagnosed glioma. Their recognized antigens are unknown. Data came from immunoSEQ multiplex PCR; TCRdb stores just in-frame clones and leaves some out. The sample yields about 50,000 clones, 60% to 85% seen once. This specimen consisted of PBMCs, obtained from a glioma patient whose treatment included an IDH1 peptide vaccine. These receptors were taken from a man aged 40-49 years with glioma. Each CDR3 is given with its conserved first and last residue.

TRBV7-8	14	TRBJ2-5	CASSQRSSGETQYF
TRBV27	15	TRBJ1-1	CASSFGGPANTEAFF
TRBV18	15	TRBJ2-5	CASSPGLAGKETQYF
TRBV5-1	14	TRBJ2-3	CASSDRLAGVTQYF
TRBV9	16	TRBJ2-3	CASSPWTGSSRDTQYF
TRBV27	13	TRBJ1-2	CASSLGTGDGYTF
TRBV19	16	TRBJ2-3	CASSIGGAAWEDTQYF
TRBV6-6	15	TRBJ1-1	CASLTDRAMNTEAFF
TRBV14	17	TRBJ2-3	CASSLPLRQTQIYTQYF
TRBV4-1	18	TRBJ1-3	CASSQEVRGRGSGNTIYF
TRBV4-1	16	TRBJ1-2	CASSQDWHKERDGYTF
TRBV7-9	12	TRBJ2-2	CASSSHTGELFF
TRBV19	17	TRBJ2-1	CASSIAPGAGGRNEQFF
TRBV14	17	TRBJ2-3	CASSLRTGGGSTDTQYF
TRBV7-6	12	TRBJ2-2	CASSRPAGELFF
TRBV27	18	TRBJ2-7	CASSFGLAGDHRPQEQYF
TRBV7-2	12	TRBJ2-1	CASSALGGEQFF
TRBV5-1	14	TRBJ1-4	CASRLGQEGEKLFF
TRBV19	15	TRBJ2-7	CASSMGFGRRYEQYF
TRBV19	18	TRBJ2-2	CASSYPSGLKPRAGELFF
TRBV13	15	TRBJ2-7	CASSLWGLRTYEQYF
TRBV5-5	11	TRBJ2-3	CASSFDSAQYF
TRBV6-5	14	TRBJ2-7	CASSQAGGPYEQYF
TRBV5-5	16	TRBJ2-1	CASSFSLAEGYNEQFF
TRBV6-1	15	TRBJ2-1	CASSEGAGSYNEQFF
TRBV29-1	14	TRBJ2-2	CSARTSGLTGELFF
TRBV7-2	13	TRBJ2-7	CASSARLFYEQYF
TRBV11-2	15	TRBJ2-1	CASSAGTGSYNEQFF
TRBV6-1	16	TRBJ1-5	CASSVRQGRRDQPQHF
TRBV11-3	15	TRBJ2-1	CASSLIQGSYNEQFF
TRBV12-5	18	TRBJ1-5	CASGLAQYTGDKNQPQHF
TRBV25-1	15	TRBJ1-2	CASSGQQGVSYGYTF
TRBV7-9	17	TRBJ1-1	CASSLVGRAGMNTEAFF
TRBV5-6	16	TRBJ2-5	CASSLRWRELLETQYF
TRBV28	16	TRBJ2-2	CASSFRDRGNTGELFF
TRBV9	15	TRBJ1-1	CASTPTHLVNTEAFF
TRBV5-1	18	TRBJ1-4	CASSPSTSPGQGREKLFF
TRBV6-1	13	TRBJ2-7	CASTNLVSYEQYF
TRBV5-1	12	TRBJ1-6	CASSFGNSPLHF
TRBV28	17	TRBJ1-4	CASSSERVSLTNEKLFF
TRBV7-2	17	TRBJ2-5	CASSHRTSGNRRETQYF